A selection of T cell receptor beta chains follows, all from one sample in a study of blood T cell repertoires in COVID-19. Only in-frame clones appear in the TCRdb table, and some are missing; sequencing was by immunoSEQ multiplex PCR. This table holds over 250,000 clones, 75% to 90% found once. Specimen: peripheral blood. Every receptor here comes from a man in his fifties with acute or convalescent COVID-19. CDR3s include the opening cysteine and the closing phenylalanine or tryptophan. Fields, in order: J gene, V gene, clone size, D gene, CDR3 DNA, CDR3 protein. D genes are given only for firm matches. Part of the rows lack a size; the others show once, few, many or a class for expanded clones.

J gene: TRBJ1-5
V gene: TRBV19
clone size: -
D gene: TRBD1
CDR3 DNA: TGTGCCAGTAGTATAGTCGGGACAGGGGATCAGCCCCAGCATTTT
CDR3 protein: CASSIVGTGDQPQHF

J gene: TRBJ1-4
V gene: TRBV5-6
clone size: -
D gene: -
CDR3 DNA: TGTGCCAGCAGCTCCTCCGGGACAAACGAAAAACTGTTTTTT
CDR3 protein: CASSSSGTNEKLFF

J gene: TRBJ1-3
V gene: TRBV29-1
clone size: -
D gene: -
CDR3 DNA: TGCAGCGTTCGTTTATTAAAGAGCTCTGGAAACACCATATATTTT
CDR3 protein: CSVRLLKSSGNTIYF

J gene: TRBJ2-5
V gene: TRBV19
clone size: once
D gene: -
CDR3 DNA: TGTGCCAGTAGTCCGCTCGGGGTCCACCAAGAGACCCAGTACTTC
CDR3 protein: CASSPLGVHQETQYF

J gene: TRBJ1-6
V gene: TRBV7-3
clone size: -
D gene: -
CDR3 DNA: TGTGCCAGCAGCCCACGGGGGGCCGATAATTCACCCCTCCACTTT
CDR3 protein: CASSPRGADNSPLHF

J gene: TRBJ2-3
V gene: TRBV4-2
clone size: -
D gene: -
CDR3 DNA: TGTGCCAGCAGCCCCGAGGTGGGGGGGCTCAGCACAGATACGCAGTATTTT
CDR3 protein: CASSPEVGGLSTDTQYF

J gene: TRBJ1-2
V gene: TRBV20-1
clone size: -
D gene: TRBD1
CDR3 DNA: TGCAGTGCTACTGACAGGGGATACTATGGCTACACCTTC
CDR3 protein: CSATDRGYYGYTF

J gene: TRBJ1-1
V gene: TRBV5-4
clone size: few
D gene: -
CDR3 DNA: TGTGCCAGCAGCTTACAGGAACTTATGAACACTGAAGCTTTCTTT
CDR3 protein: CASSLQELMNTEAFF

J gene: TRBJ2-6
V gene: TRBV7-2
clone size: -
D gene: TRBD1
CDR3 DNA: TGTGCCAGCAGCGCAACGACAGGGACCAAAAGCTCTGGGGCCAACGTCCTGACTTTC
CDR3 protein: CASSATTGTKSSGANVLTF

J gene: TRBJ1-4
V gene: TRBV7-2
clone size: -
D gene: TRBD1
CDR3 DNA: TGTGCCAGCAGCTGGACAGGGGGCTTTGGTGAAAAACTGTTTTTT
CDR3 protein: CASSWTGGFGEKLFF

J gene: TRBJ2-7
V gene: TRBV5-6
clone size: -
D gene: -
CDR3 DNA: TGTGCCAGCAGCACACAGGGTTTTAGTTACGAGCAGTACTTC
CDR3 protein: CASSTQGFSYEQYF

J gene: TRBJ2-6
V gene: TRBV4-2
clone size: -
D gene: TRBD2
CDR3 DNA: TGTGCCAGCAGCCAAGATGTGGCGGGGGGGTCCGGGGCCAACGTCCTGACTTTC
CDR3 protein: CASSQDVAGGSGANVLTF

J gene: TRBJ2-3
V gene: TRBV6-6
clone size: -
D gene: -
CDR3 DNA: TGTGCCAGCACGGCGGCGGATACGCAGTATTTT
CDR3 protein: CASTAADTQYF

J gene: TRBJ1-5
V gene: TRBV3-1/TRBV3-2
clone size: -
D gene: -
CDR3 DNA: TGTGCCAGCAGCCACGGGACGGGGGATCAGCCCCAGCATTTT
CDR3 protein: CASSHGTGDQPQHF

J gene: TRBJ2-1
V gene: TRBV24-1
clone size: -
D gene: -
CDR3 DNA: TGTGCCACCAGTGATTCATCAGGGGCGGCCTACAATGAGCAGTTCTTC
CDR3 protein: CATSDSSGAAYNEQFF

J gene: TRBJ2-5
V gene: TRBV12-3/TRBV12-4
clone size: -
D gene: -
CDR3 DNA: TGTGCCAGCAGTTTCAGGATCGAGACCCAGTACTTC
CDR3 protein: CASSFRIETQYF

J gene: TRBJ2-5
V gene: TRBV12-5
clone size: -
D gene: -
CDR3 DNA: TGTGCTAGTGGTAATGGACAGCGACAAGAGACCCAGTACTTC
CDR3 protein: CASGNGQRQETQYF

J gene: TRBJ2-5
V gene: TRBV4-1
clone size: -
D gene: -
CDR3 DNA: TGCGCCAGCAGCCAAGGCGGATCAGGGGGGCCATTGGAAGAGACCCAGTACTTC
CDR3 protein: CASSQGGSGGPLEETQYF

J gene: TRBJ1-2
V gene: TRBV3-1/TRBV3-2
clone size: -
D gene: -
CDR3 DNA: TGTGCCAGCAGCCAAGAGGGGGCAGGCGGGAGGTATGGCTACACCTTC
CDR3 protein: CASSQEGAGGRYGYTF

J gene: TRBJ2-2
V gene: TRBV5-1
clone size: -
D gene: TRBD2
CDR3 DNA: TGCGCCAGCAGCCCAGGGACTAGCGGGTCTACCGGGGAGCTGTTTTTT
CDR3 protein: CASSPGTSGSTGELFF

J gene: TRBJ1-2
V gene: TRBV20-1
clone size: -
D gene: -
CDR3 DNA: TGCAGTGCTTTTGACACTAGGTACTACACCTTC
CDR3 protein: CSAFDTRYYTF

J gene: TRBJ1-2
V gene: TRBV5-6
clone size: -
D gene: TRBD1
CDR3 DNA: TGTGCCAGTCGATCCGACAGGGTCTATGGCTACACCTTC
CDR3 protein: CASRSDRVYGYTF

J gene: TRBJ2-1
V gene: TRBV7-9
clone size: -
D gene: -
CDR3 DNA: TGTGCCAGCAGCTTAGCTAGCGGAGGCTCCTACAATGAGCAGTTCTTC
CDR3 protein: CASSLASGGSYNEQFF

J gene: TRBJ1-1
V gene: TRBV6-1
clone size: -
D gene: -
CDR3 DNA: TGTGCCAGCAGTGAAGGTCTCCAGGGTAACACTGAAGCTTTCTTT
CDR3 protein: CASSEGLQGNTEAFF

J gene: TRBJ1-5
V gene: TRBV3-1/TRBV3-2
clone size: -
D gene: TRBD1
CDR3 DNA: TGTGCCAGCAGCCAAGCCCTGACAGGGCTGAATCAGCCCCAGCATTTT
CDR3 protein: CASSQALTGLNQPQHF

J gene: TRBJ1-3
V gene: TRBV3-1/TRBV3-2
clone size: -
D gene: -
CDR3 DNA: TGTGCCAGCAGTGCCCTCGGGGGGCGAGGAAACACCATATATTTT
CDR3 protein: CASSALGGRGNTIYF

J gene: TRBJ1-6
V gene: TRBV12-3/TRBV12-4
clone size: -
D gene: -
CDR3 DNA: TGTGCCAGCAGTTTCTATTCTAATTCACCCCTCCACTTT
CDR3 protein: CASSFYSNSPLHF

J gene: TRBJ1-3
V gene: TRBV5-1
clone size: -
D gene: TRBD1
CDR3 DNA: TGCGCCAGCAGCCTCGGGACAGTATACTCTGGAAACACCATATATTTT
CDR3 protein: CASSLGTVYSGNTIYF

J gene: TRBJ2-7
V gene: TRBV11-2
clone size: -
D gene: TRBD2
CDR3 DNA: TGTGCCAGCAGCCTCGGACTAGCGGGGGCCTACGAGCAGTACTTC
CDR3 protein: CASSLGLAGAYEQYF

J gene: TRBJ1-4
V gene: TRBV6-6
clone size: -
D gene: TRBD1
CDR3 DNA: TGTGCCAGCGGACAGGGTGCTAATGAAAAACTGTTTTTT
CDR3 protein: CASGQGANEKLFF

J gene: TRBJ1-1
V gene: TRBV5-4
clone size: -
D gene: TRBD1
CDR3 DNA: TGTGCCAGCAGCTTGGCCACAGGGGCGCCCGCCCTTCGTGGAGCTTTCTTT
CDR3 protein: CASSLATGAPALRGAFF

J gene: TRBJ1-6
V gene: TRBV3-1/TRBV3-2
clone size: -
D gene: -
CDR3 DNA: TGTGCCAGCAAATCTGGCACAGCGGGGGATTCACCCCTCCACTTT
CDR3 protein: CASKSGTAGDSPLHF

J gene: TRBJ2-5
V gene: TRBV11-3
clone size: -
D gene: TRBD2
CDR3 DNA: TGTGCCAGCAGCGCTACCCTCGGGGAAGCGGGGGGATATGAGACCCAGTACTTC
CDR3 protein: CASSATLGEAGGYETQYF

J gene: TRBJ1-4
V gene: TRBV30
clone size: -
D gene: TRBD1
CDR3 DNA: TGTGCCTGGAGTGGGGACAGGGGCGATTTGTTTTTT
CDR3 protein: CAWSGDRGDLFF

J gene: TRBJ1-1
V gene: TRBV21-1
clone size: once
D gene: -
CDR3 DNA: TGTGCCAGCAGCAACCATGAAGCTTTCTTT
CDR3 protein: CASSNHEAFF

J gene: TRBJ1-5
V gene: TRBV15
clone size: -
D gene: TRBD1
CDR3 DNA: TGTGCCACCGGGGACAGGGGGTATCAGCCCCAGCATTTT
CDR3 protein: CATGDRGYQPQHF

J gene: TRBJ2-5
V gene: TRBV11-2
clone size: -
D gene: -
CDR3 DNA: TGTGCCAGCAGCCCCGGGACTGGAGAGACCCAGTACTTC
CDR3 protein: CASSPGTGETQYF

J gene: TRBJ2-5
V gene: TRBV2
clone size: -
D gene: -
CDR3 DNA: TGTGCCAGCAGGGGGGCCCGGGAGACCCAGTACTTC
CDR3 protein: CASRGARETQYF

J gene: TRBJ2-3
V gene: TRBV20-1
clone size: -
D gene: -
CDR3 DNA: TGCAGTGCTAGTAGTCGGTCGGGTACGCAGTATTTT
CDR3 protein: CSASSRSGTQYF

J gene: TRBJ1-1
V gene: TRBV7-9
clone size: -
D gene: -
CDR3 DNA: TGTGCCAGCAGCTTTGCTCGGGAAGCTTTCTTT
CDR3 protein: CASSFAREAFF

J gene: TRBJ2-1
V gene: TRBV6-5
clone size: few
D gene: -
CDR3 DNA: TGTGCCAGCAGTTACCGGGTAGCGCGATACAATGAGCAGTTCTTC
CDR3 protein: CASSYRVARYNEQFF

J gene: TRBJ2-7
V gene: TRBV5-6
clone size: -
D gene: TRBD1
CDR3 DNA: TGTGCCAGCAGCTTGGCAACAGGGACAGGGTTTGTCTACGAGCAGTACTTC
CDR3 protein: CASSLATGTGFVYEQYF

J gene: TRBJ1-1
V gene: TRBV7-9
clone size: -
D gene: -
CDR3 DNA: TGTGCCAGCAGCTTAGAAATGTTCGGAGACACTGAAGCTTTCTTT
CDR3 protein: CASSLEMFGDTEAFF

J gene: TRBJ2-5
V gene: TRBV7-9
clone size: -
D gene: -
CDR3 DNA: TGTGCCAGCAGCTTAGATCGGACAGCCCAAGAGACCCAGTACTTC
CDR3 protein: CASSLDRTAQETQYF